This T cell receptor beta chain was retrieved from a study of beta chain features in type 1 diabetes. About the research overall: The samples had approximately 100,000,000 sorted cells examined in all.

Sorting of CD4+ naive, central memory, regulatory and stem cell-like memory cells was performed via CD45RO/CCR7/CD25/CD127/CD95/CD27. General study points: Type 1 diabetes patients had moderately but significantly shorter TCRB CDR3s in all four CD4+ subsets.

Germline V lookup: CDR1 MDHEN, CDR2 SYDVKM. CDR3 length equals 14 residues. V lost 6 bases and J lost 9, with 18 bases in between. In regard to this clone: Its specificity is unknown.

Every bit of the isolated RNA underwent reverse transcription, so sequencing read expressed TCRB transcripts. Sequencing used immunoSEQ multiplex PCR; TCRdb keeps in-frame clones, though not all of them. The table lists approximately 600,000 clones, about an eighth of them singletons, with approximately 0.11% in the top ten. The sequenced sample consisted of naive CD4+ T cells from blood. The V gene is TRBV28, the J gene TRBJ1-5, with D uncertain. The TCR sequence derives from a man aged 25 to 40 with type 1 diabetes. CDR3 amino acids: CASRTSPTAAPQHF. CDR3 in DNA: TGTGCCAGCAGGACCAGCCCGACGGCAGCGCCCCAGCATTTT. Looking up the rest from reference TRBV28 and TRBJ1-5 gives the full variable domain: DVKVTQSSRYLVKRTGEKVFLECVQDMDHENMFWYRQDPGLGLRLIYFSYDVKMKEKGDIPEGYSVSREKKERFSLILESASTNQTSMYLCASRTSPTAAPQHFGDGTRLSIL.